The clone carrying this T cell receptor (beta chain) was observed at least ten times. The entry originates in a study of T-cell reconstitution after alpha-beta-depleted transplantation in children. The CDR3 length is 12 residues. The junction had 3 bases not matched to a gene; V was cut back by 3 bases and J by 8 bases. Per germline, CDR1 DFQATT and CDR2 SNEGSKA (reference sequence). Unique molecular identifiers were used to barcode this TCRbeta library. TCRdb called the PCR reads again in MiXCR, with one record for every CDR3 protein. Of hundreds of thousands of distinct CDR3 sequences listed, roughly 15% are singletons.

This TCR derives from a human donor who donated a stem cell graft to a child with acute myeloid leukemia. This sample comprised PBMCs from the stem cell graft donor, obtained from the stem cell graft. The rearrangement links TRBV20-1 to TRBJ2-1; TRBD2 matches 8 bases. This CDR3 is CSASGGADEQFF. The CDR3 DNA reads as TGCAGTGCTAGCGGGGGGGCGGATGAGCAGTTCTTC.